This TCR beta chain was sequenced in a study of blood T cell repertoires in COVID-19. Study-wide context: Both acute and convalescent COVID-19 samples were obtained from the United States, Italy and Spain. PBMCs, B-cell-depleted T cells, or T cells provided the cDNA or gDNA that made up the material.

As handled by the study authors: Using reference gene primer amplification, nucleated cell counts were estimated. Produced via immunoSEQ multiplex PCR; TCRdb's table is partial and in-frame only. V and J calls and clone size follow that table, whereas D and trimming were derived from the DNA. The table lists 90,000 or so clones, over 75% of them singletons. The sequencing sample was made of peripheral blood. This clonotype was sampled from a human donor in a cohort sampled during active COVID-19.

CDR3 sequence: CASSQEVNYGYTF. The DNA of the CDR3 is TGTGCCAGCAGCCAGGAGGTTAACTATGGCTACACCTTC. V usage is TRBV14 and J usage is TRBJ1-2; D gene uncertain. The CDR3 runs to 13 residues. V was trimmed by 3 bases and J by 1 base, leaving 6 bases between them. Looked up from germline, CDR1 is SGHDN and CDR2 is FVKESK.